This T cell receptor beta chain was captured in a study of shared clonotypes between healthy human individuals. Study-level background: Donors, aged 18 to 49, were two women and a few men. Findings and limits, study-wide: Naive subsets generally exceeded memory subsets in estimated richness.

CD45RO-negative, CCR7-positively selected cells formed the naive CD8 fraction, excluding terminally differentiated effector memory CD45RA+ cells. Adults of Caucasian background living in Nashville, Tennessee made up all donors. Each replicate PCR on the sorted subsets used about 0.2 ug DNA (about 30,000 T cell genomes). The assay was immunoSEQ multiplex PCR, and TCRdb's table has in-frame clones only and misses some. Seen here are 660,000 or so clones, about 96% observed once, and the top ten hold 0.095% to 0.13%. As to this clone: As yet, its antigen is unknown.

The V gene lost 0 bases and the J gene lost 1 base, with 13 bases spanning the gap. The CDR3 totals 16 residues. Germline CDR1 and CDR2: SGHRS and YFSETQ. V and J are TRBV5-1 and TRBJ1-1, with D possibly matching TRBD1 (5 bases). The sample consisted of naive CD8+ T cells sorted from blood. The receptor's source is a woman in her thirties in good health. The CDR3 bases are TGCGCCAGCAGCTTGGGGGACCTACTAGCGAACACTGAAGCTTTCTTT. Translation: CASSLGDLLANTEAFF.